This entry is about one TCR beta chain. What it binds is unknown. The CDR3 loop spans 14 amino acids. The V gene's germline CDR1 is MNHEY and CDR2 SMNVEV (reference sequence). Trimming cost V 9 bases and J 2 bases, with 14 bases left between them. Unique molecular identifiers were built into the TCR beta cDNA libraries. One entry per CDR3 protein, called by TCRdb with MiXCR from the PCR reads. Of 750,000 to 950,000 distinct CDR3 sequences in the sample, about 43% were seen once. This entry is derived from a study of post-analysis software for immune sequencing data. Study-level information: Included courses were relapsing-remitting and secondary progressive multiple sclerosis; progressive-relapsing multiple sclerosis was also included.

General study results and limits: Strong co-clustering by F measure linked samples that shared a preparation batch. About five TRBV segments appeared more often in patients than in controls, and TRBV5-6, TRBV5-1 and TRBV20-1 were among these.

Sequencing was done on a sample of blood. This sequence was found in a girl aged 5-17 years with multiple sclerosis. The chain joins TRBV27 to TRBJ2-1, with D possibly being TRBD1 or TRBD2 (5 bases each). The CDR3 nucleotides read TGTGCCAGTTCGGGGCGGACCCCCTACAATGAGCAGTTCTTC. This translates into CASSGRTPYNEQFF.